These 29 T cell receptor beta chains originate from one sample sequenced in a study of blood T cell repertoires in COVID-19. Clones were read by immunoSEQ multiplex PCR, and TCRdb kept only the in-frame ones, dropping some. This sample has over 200,000 clones, with about 80% found just once. Sequenced material: peripheral blood. The receptors were sampled from a woman of 80 years or more with COVID-19, enrolled during active disease.

This rearrangement joins TRBV18 to TRBJ2-2; the D is unclear. Trimming removed 2 bases at V and 5 bases at J, with 6 bases between. Germline V CDR1 and CDR2: KGHSH, LQKENI. This CDR3 comprises 13 residues. Here the CDR3 DNA reads TGTGCCAGCTCACCAAGTAGAACCGGGGAGCTGTTTTTT. It translates to CASSPSRTGELFF.

The chain links TRBV5-5 to TRBJ2-3; tentative D call: TRBD1 (6 bases). Germline CDR1 is SGHKS and CDR2 is YYEKEE (reference sequence). V dropped 0 bases and J dropped 6 bases, with 23 bases sitting between them. CDR3 length: 18 amino acids. CDR3 sequence: CASSLAWVAMGAWDTQYF. CDR3 DNA: TGTGCCAGCAGCTTGGCCTGGGTCGCGATGGGGGCTTGGGATACGCAGTATTTT. The full variable domain, with the rest looked up from reference TRBV5-5 and TRBJ2-3, is DAGVTQSPTHLIKTRGQQVTLRCSPISGHKSVSWYQQVLGQGPQFIFQYYEKEERGRGNFPDRFSARQFPNYSSELNVNALLLGDSALYLCASSLAWVAMGAWDTQYFGPGTRLTVL.

V and J are TRBV5-8 and TRBJ2-7; no clear D gene. The CDR3 is made up of 15 amino acids. Trimming stripped 2 bases from V and 0 bases from J, with 12 bases between. Germline-derived CDR1 and CDR2 are SGHTS and YDEGEE. In nucleotides, the CDR3 is TGTGCCAGCAGCTTCCGAGCCAGCGTCTCCTACGAGCAGTACTTC. Its protein product is CASSFRASVSYEQYF.

The rearrangement joins TRBV6-5 to TRBJ2-3; tentative D call: TRBD2 (7 bases). CDR1 is MNHEY and CDR2 is SVGAGI in the germline V gene. This CDR3 contains 12 residues. Deletions cut 8 bases from V and 3 bases from J, with 9 bases between. The CDR3 coding sequence is TGTGCCAGCGGGGGGGCAACAGATACGCAGTATTTT. This gives the protein CASGGATDTQYF.

The chain has TRBV28 and TRBJ2-7, with D uncertain. V was cut by 6 bases and J by 2 bases, with 8 bases left in between. This CDR3 is built from 12 residues. Germline V gene data show CDR1 as MDHEN and CDR2 as SYDVKM. The CDR3 DNA reads as TGTGCCAGCAGCGGTACCCCCTACGAGCAGTACTTC. This encodes CASSGTPYEQYF.

The chain is built from TRBV7-3 and TRBJ2-2; possibly TRBD1 for D (6 bases). This CDR3 comprises 16 residues. V dropped 5 bases and J dropped 5 bases, with 18 bases sitting between them. CDR1 and CDR2 from the germline V gene are SGHTA and FQGTGA. Written as DNA, the CDR3 is TGTGCCAGCAGCCCCAAGCTGGGGGCATGGACCGGGGAGCTGTTTTTT. Residues: CASSPKLGAWTGELFF.

The chain combines TRBV19 with TRBJ2-1, with D possibly TRBD2 on 6 matching bases. The CDR3 extends over 14 amino acids. Germline V gene lookup returns CDR1 LNHDA and CDR2 SQIVND (reference sequence). V was pared by 3 bases and J by 5 bases, with 11 bases between. This CDR3 reads CASSIRGLHNEQFF. In DNA form, the CDR3 reads TGTGCCAGTAGTATCCGGGGACTGCACAATGAGCAGTTCTTC.

The rearrangement links TRBV11-2 to TRBJ1-2; D possibly corresponds to TRBD1 (5 bases). Germline assignment: CDR1 SGHAT and CDR2 FQNNGV. V lost 4 bases and J 6 bases, leaving 15 bases between the germline ends. The CDR3 is 14 amino acids. CDR3 amino acids: CASSWGPPPDGYTF. As DNA, the CDR3 is TGTGCCAGCAGCTGGGGCCCTCCCCCGGATGGCTACACCTTC. Full variable domain (missing parts from reference TRBV11-2 and TRBJ1-2): EAGVAQSPRYKIIEKRQSVAFWCNPISGHATLYWYQQILGQGPKLLIQFQNNGVVDDSQLPKDRFSAERLKGVDSTLKIQPAKLEDSAVYLCASSWGPPPDGYTFGSGTRLTVV.

This chain links TRBV5-1 with TRBJ1-6; 7 bases map to TRBD1. The CDR3 is 15 amino acids. The V gene's germline CDR1 is SGHRS and CDR2 YFSETQ. With 4 bases clipped from V and 8 bases from J, the junction kept 9 bases outside the gene matches. CDR3 coding DNA: TGCGCCAGCAGCCGAGGGGGCCAGGGGGATTCACCCCTCCACTTT. Encoded protein: CASSRGGQGDSPLHF. The complete variable domain, with remaining parts taken from reference TRBV5-1 and TRBJ1-6, reads KAGVTQTPRYLIKTRGQQVTLSCSPISGHRSVSWYQQTPGQGLQFLFEYFSETQRNKGNFPGRFSGRQFSNSRSEMNVSTLELGDSALYLCASSRGGQGDSPLHFGNGTRLTVT.

V gene TRBV5-1 combines with J gene TRBJ1-2; D is perhaps TRBD1 (5 bases). V lost 6 bases to trimming and J lost 3 bases, with 18 bases between them. The CDR3 has 15 amino acids. CDR1 and CDR2 (germline): SGHRS, YFSETQ. The CDR3 region has the DNA TGCGCCAGCACCCCCTCCGGGGGACCGGACTATGGCTACACCTTC. Amino acid sequence: CASTPSGGPDYGYTF.

This clone occurred a few times. DNA of the CDR3: TGTGCCAGCAGTTTAATGGGGAGCGATGAGCAGTTCTTC. This codes for CASSLMGSDEQFF. This rearrangement joins TRBV12-3 or TRBV12-4 to TRBJ2-1; D perhaps matches TRBD2 (5 bases). The CDR3 runs to 13 residues. V was trimmed by 2 bases and J by 8 bases, leaving 10 bases between them.

This sequence joins TRBV15 and TRBJ1-3; TRBD1 is a possible D gene (6 bases). CDR3 size: 13 residues. Germline V CDR1 and CDR2: LNHNV, YYDKDF (reference sequence). The CDR3 here is CAVGGAGGNTIYF. The CDR3 DNA is TGTGCTGTCGGGGGGGCCGGTGGAAACACCATATATTTT.

V gene TRBV6-6 combines with J gene TRBJ1-2; possibly TRBD1 for D (6 bases). CDR1 and CDR2 (germline): MNHNY, SVGAGI (reference sequence). Trimming removed 6 bases at V and 4 bases at J, with 12 bases between. The CDR3 loop spans 13 amino acids. CDR3 residues: CASSPGETYGYTF. The CDR3 region has the DNA TGTGCCAGCAGCCCAGGGGAGACCTATGGCTACACCTTC.

V is TRBV5-6 and J is TRBJ2-1, with 7 bases matching TRBD2. V shed 1 base and J 4 bases; nucleotides not matched to a gene: 8. Germline V gene data show CDR1 as SGHDT and CDR2 as YYEEEE. This CDR3 region has 16 residues. This CDR3 reads CASSLRKRDGYNEQFF. The CDR3 DNA follows: TGTGCCAGCAGCTTGCGGAAGCGGGATGGGTACAATGAGCAGTTCTTC.

This clone has only a few counts. V gene TRBV19 combines with J gene TRBJ2-1; 14 bases map to TRBD2. CDR1 is LNHDA, CDR2 SQIVND, per germline (reference sequence). The CDR3 totals 18 residues. V was pared by 6 bases and J by 6 bases, with 13 bases of the junction left unmatched. The DNA of the CDR3 is TGTGCCAGTAGCAGACTAGCGGGAGGGCAAGTAGGGGCCAATGAGCAGTTCTTC. Translation gives CASSRLAGGQVGANEQFF.

This rearrangement joins TRBV3-1 (or the pseudogene TRBV3-2) to TRBJ2-7; TRBD2 might be the D (5 bases). Germline-derived CDR1 and CDR2 are LGHDT and YNNKEL (reference sequence). There are 15 residues in the CDR3. Trimming left V 4 bases short and J 6 bases short, with 19 bases between. CDR3 loop: CASSLVFGPAGEQYF. The CDR3 DNA follows: TGTGCCAGCAGCCTAGTCTTTGGCCCGGCGGGCGAGCAGTACTTC.

CDR3 nucleotides: TGTGCCAGCAGCCGGACAGGGTCGGGGGAAAAACTGTTTTTT. Encoded protein: CASSRTGSGEKLFF. The V call is TRBV7-2, the J call TRBJ1-4; 8 nucleotides agree with TRBD1. Germline CDR1 SGHTA, CDR2 FQGNSA. This CDR3 is 14 amino acids long. Trimming cost V 5 bases and J 8 bases; bases outside gene matches: 7.

The chain employs TRBV28 and TRBJ2-5; 8 bases are a match to TRBD2. CDR1 is MDHEN and CDR2 is SYDVKM in the germline V gene. The junction had 17 bases not matched to a gene; V was cut back by 5 bases and J by 9 bases. There are 16 residues in the CDR3. CDR3 nucleotide sequence: TGTGCCAGCAGTCCCATAGCGGGAACTCCCGGGGTGGCCCAGTACTTC. This codes for CASSPIAGTPGVAQYF.

The chain recombines TRBV3-1 (or the pseudogene TRBV3-2) with TRBJ2-3; 7 bases align to TRBD1. CDR3 length equals 13 residues. Germline CDR1 LGHDT, CDR2 YNNKEL (reference sequence). Germline trimming cut 6 bases from V and 13 bases from J; bases unmatched to any gene: 13. This CDR3 reads CASSRTGTEIEYF. The DNA for the CDR3 is TGTGCCAGCAGTCGGACTGGGACAGAGATTGAGTATTTT.

The chain carries TRBV6-5 and TRBJ2-5; D gene ambiguous. The CDR3 length is 14 residues. Looked up from germline, CDR1 is MNHEY and CDR2 is SVGAGI. The V and J ends lost 7 bases and 2 bases respectively, with 14 bases between them. In DNA form, the CDR3 reads TGTGCCAGCACCGAGTCGTTACTTCAAGAGACCCAGTACTTC. Translating it yields CASTESLLQETQYF.

V gene TRBV7-2 combines with J gene TRBJ1-3, with D unclear. CDR3 length: 14 amino acids. The V gene lost 3 bases and the J gene lost 0 bases, with 6 bases spanning the gap. The V gene's germline CDR1 is SGHTA and CDR2 FQGNSA. The CDR3 bases are TGTGCCAGCAGCTTCCAAAACTCTGGAAACACCATATATTTT. It encodes CASSFQNSGNTIYF.

The CDR3 here is CASSTQGLVQPQHF. CDR3 nucleotides: TGTGCCAGCAGCACGCAGGGTTTAGTACAGCCCCAGCATTTT. The chain is built from TRBV5-6 and TRBJ1-5; D possibly corresponds to TRBD1 (5 bases). The CDR3 spans 14 residues. Trimming cost V 4 bases and J 7 bases, with 15 bases left between them. Germline values: CDR1 SGHDT, CDR2 YYEEEE.

In DNA form, the CDR3 reads TGTGCCAGCCGAACTGGCGGATACTCCTACAATGAGCAGTTCTTC. It codes for CASRTGGYSYNEQFF. The chain employs TRBV6-5 and TRBJ2-1; no firm D call. Per the germline V gene, CDR1 is MNHEY and CDR2 is SVGAGI. The germline V and J ends were trimmed by 8 bases and 0 bases, with 14 bases remaining between them. The CDR3 is made up of 15 amino acids.

The chain recombines TRBV5-1 with TRBJ1-1; 7 bases fit TRBD1. V lost 4 bases to trimming and J lost 3 bases; unmatched junction nucleotides: 6. Germline CDR1 and CDR2: SGHRS and YFSETQ. The CDR3 is 14 amino acids. CDR3 sequence reads: CASSRQGRDTEAFF. CDR3 DNA sequence: TGCGCCAGCAGCCGACAGGGACGGGACACTGAAGCTTTCTTT.

The table lists this clone with a few counts. This chain joins TRBV2 and TRBJ1-2; 7 bases line up with TRBD1. The germline V gene encodes CDR1 SNHLY and CDR2 FYNNEI. The CDR3 has 15 residues. V lost 3 bases, J lost 2 bases, and 6 bases stayed unmatched. The CDR3 coding sequence is TGTGCCAGCAGTGAGGCGGGCAGGGGGAACTATGGCTACACCTTC. It is translated as CASSEAGRGNYGYTF.

This clone was seen a handful of times. The chain employs TRBV3-1 (or the pseudogene TRBV3-2) and TRBJ1-6; D remains ambiguous. Germline lookup yields CDR1 LGHDT and CDR2 YNNKEL (reference sequence). There are 14 residues in the CDR3. V was clipped by 1 base and J by 7 bases, with 8 bases between them. The CDR3 coding sequence is TGTGCCAGCAGCCAAGTCGGAGGCAATTCACCCCTCCACTTT. Translating it yields CASSQVGGNSPLHF.

The V gene is TRBV2, the J gene TRBJ2-3; TRBD2 matches 12 bases. The CDR3 length is 15 residues. CDR1 is SNHLY, CDR2 FYNNEI, per germline. The V segment lost 5 bases and the J segment 3 bases; nucleotides outside the gene matches: 3. CDR3: CASSPTSGRTDTQYF. CDR3 in DNA: TGTGCCAGCAGTCCTACTAGCGGGAGGACAGATACGCAGTATTTT.

This clone was counted at least ten times. This chain connects TRBV2 to TRBJ2-7; D possibly corresponds to TRBD2 (6 bases). The CDR3 consists of 17 residues. Germline V gene lookup returns CDR1 SNHLY and CDR2 FYNNEI. Deletions cut 7 bases from V and 3 bases from J, with 25 bases between. The CDR3 loop is CASTQGPGVEVVYEQYF. The DNA of the CDR3 is TGTGCCAGCACCCAGGGACCGGGGGTCGAAGTGGTCTACGAGCAGTACTTC.

This clone was seen more than once but under ten times. V usage is TRBV6-5 and J usage is TRBJ1-2; D is unclear. Looked up from germline, CDR1 is MNHEY and CDR2 is SVGAGI. CDR3 size: 12 residues. V lost 8 bases, J lost 0 bases, and 7 bases lay in between. CDR3 sequence (DNA): TGTGCCAGCGCGAGGGCTAACTATGGCTACACCTTC. Translated, it gives CASARANYGYTF.